This T cell receptor beta chain is from a study of multiple sclerosis patients with progressive multifocal leukoencephalopathy. CDR3 size: 13 residues. The germline V gene encodes CDR1 SNHLY and CDR2 FYNNEI. Trimming pared 7 bases from V and 1 base from J, leaving 8 bases between. Repertoires were generated with immunoSEQ multiplex PCR, while TCRdb's copy carries only in-frame clones and drops some. The sample holds 30,000 to 35,000 clones, about 90% seen once. Sample time point: time of PML onset. The source was PBMCs, collected from a patient treated with natalizumab. The V and J genes are TRBV2 and TRBJ2-1, with a possible D match to TRBD2 (6 bases). This receptor was identified in a human donor with progressive multifocal leukoencephalopathy. CDR3 DNA: TGTGCCAGCACCGGGACTTCCTACAATGAGCAGTTCTTC. Amino acids: CASTGTSYNEQFF.